The 11 T cell receptor beta chains below all came from one sample that was sequenced in a study of cytomegalovirus exposure and HLA in healthy donors. PCR involved 60 Vbeta and 13 Jbeta primers. Sequenced by immunoSEQ multiplex PCR; TCRdb stores in-frame clones only, minus some. The table shows just over 150,000 clones, with 70% to 85% occurring only once. The sequenced sample consisted of PBMCs. These receptor sequences come from a woman in her forties or fifties in good health and CMV-seropositive.

The chain is built from TRBV7-9 and TRBJ1-4; 8 bases line up with TRBD1. Germline CDR1 and CDR2: SEHNR and FQNEAQ (reference sequence). CDR3 length: 15 amino acids. Losses at the gene ends were 6 bases for V and 8 bases for J; bases not matched to a gene: 11. DNA for the CDR3: TGTGCCAGCAGTCTGGGGGACAGGTCGAGGGAAAAACTGTTTTTT. As protein: CASSLGDRSREKLFF. Filled out from reference TRBV7-9 and TRBJ1-4, the complete variable domain reads DTGVSQNPRHKITKRGQNVTFRCDPISEHNRLYWYRQTLGQGPEFLTYFQNEAQLEKSRLLSDRFSAERPKGSFSTLEIQRTEQGDSAMYLCASSLGDRSREKLFFGSGTQLSVL.

This clone is a singleton in its sample. The chain is built from TRBV7-2 and TRBJ2-1, with TRBD1 as a possible D gene (7 bases). V lost 5 bases to trimming and J lost 8 bases, with 19 bases between them. From germline, CDR1 is SGHTA and CDR2 FQGNSA. This CDR3 region has 15 residues. The CDR3 sequence is CASSPGLTGVYEQFF. The DNA of the CDR3 is TGTGCCAGCAGCCCGGGACTCACAGGGGTCTATGAGCAGTTCTTC. The variable domain in full, with the rest retrieved from reference TRBV7-2 and TRBJ2-1, is GAGVSQSPSNKVTEKGKDVELRCDPISGHTALYWYRQSLGQGLEFLIYFQGNSAPDKSGLPSDRFSAERTGGSVSTLTIQRTQQEDSAVYLCASSPGLTGVYEQFFGPGTRLTVL.

The J gene is TRBJ2-3, the V gene TRBV6-5; 8 bases align to TRBD1. Germline V lookup: CDR1 MNHEY, CDR2 SVGAGI. The CDR3 loop spans 14 amino acids. J lost 4 bases, V lost 5 bases, and 5 bases had no gene match. CDR3 region: CASSTGGWADTQYF. CDR3 DNA: TGTGCCAGCAGTACAGGGGGTTGGGCAGATACGCAGTATTTT.

The chain links TRBV19 to TRBJ2-7; 10 positions match TRBD2. Germline V gives CDR1 LNHDA, CDR2 SQIVND (reference sequence). V lost 4 bases, J lost 7 bases, and 13 bases stayed unmatched. The CDR3 has 16 residues. In nucleotides, the CDR3 is TGTGCCAGTAGTAGGGTTTATAGCGGGGGGCCCGTGGAGCAGTACTTC. Its translation is CASSRVYSGGPVEQYF.

This chain joins TRBV5-1 and TRBJ1-6; 7 positions agree with TRBD1. The CDR3 covers 14 residues. The V segment lost 4 bases and the J segment 7 bases; nucleotides outside the gene matches: 5. Germline V lookup: CDR1 SGHRS, CDR2 YFSETQ. The CDR3 is CASSPGQSNSPLHF. CDR3 nucleotide sequence: TGCGCCAGCAGCCCGGGACAGTCAAATTCACCCCTCCACTTT.

This clone has just a few counts. J is TRBJ1-2 and V is TRBV7-2; no definite D call. Germline CDR1 is SGHTA and CDR2 is FQGNSA. V lost 5 bases and J lost 8, with 18 bases in between. The CDR3 loop spans 14 amino acids. DNA for the CDR3: TGTGCCAGCAGCCGGAGCCTGGAGTCTTGGGGCTACACCTTC. It specifies CASSRSLESWGYTF.

The V gene is TRBV6-5, the J gene TRBJ1-1, with D hard to call. The germline V gene encodes CDR1 MNHEY and CDR2 SVGAGI. Trimming took off 2 bases at V and 5 bases at J, with 12 bases between the two ends. This CDR3 has 14 residues. The CDR3 DNA is TGTGCCAGCAGTTACGGAGGGCACGGGACTGAAGCTTTCTTT. Its translation: CASSYGGHGTEAFF.

The chain uses TRBV23-1 and TRBJ1-2; the D gene is possibly TRBD1 (5 bases). TRBV23-1 qualifies as an ORF whose function is uncertain. V lost 3 bases to trimming and J lost 3 bases, with 11 bases between them. CDR3 size: 14 residues. CDR3 in DNA: TGCGCCAGCAGTCACCTCAGGGATCACTATGGCTACACCTTC. This translates into CASSHLRDHYGYTF.

This sequence joins TRBV27 and TRBJ2-1, with D uncertain. Germline V CDR1 and CDR2: MNHEY, SMNVEV (reference sequence). The CDR3 sequence is 15 residues long. Trimming pared 5 bases from V and 7 bases from J, leaving 18 bases between. CDR3 in DNA: TGTGCCAGCAGTGCGTCCAGGCCCGATTTTAATGAGCAGTTCTTC. Its protein product is CASSASRPDFNEQFF.

The gene calls are TRBV11-2 and TRBJ2-3; D is perhaps TRBD2 (5 bases). CDR1 is SGHAT, CDR2 FQNNGV, per germline. Trimming shortened V by 6 bases and J by 3 bases, and 7 bases separated the two germline ends. The CDR3 has 12 residues. The CDR3 DNA reads as TGTGCCAGCAGTCCGGGGACAGATACGCAGTATTTT. Translated: CASSPGTDTQYF.

This chain uses TRBV15 with TRBJ2-7; possibly TRBD1 for D (6 bases). Per the germline V gene, CDR1 is LNHNV and CDR2 is YYDKDF (reference sequence). The CDR3 consists of 13 residues. V shed 5 bases and J shed 5 bases, with 13 bases lying between them. The CDR3 spells CATSADRTDEQYF. CDR3 in DNA: TGTGCCACCAGCGCCGACAGGACGGACGAGCAGTACTTC.